Below are 27 T cell receptor beta chains sequenced from a single sample in a study of shared clonotypes between healthy human individuals. Assay: immunoSEQ multiplex PCR; the TCRdb copy retains only in-frame clones and omits some. The repertoire holds about 2.4 million clones, approximately 94% seen once, with roughly 0.39% in the top ten. The sample comprised naive CD4+ T cells from PBMCs. Subset noted: CD45RA+ positively selected. These receptors originate from a young man in good health. Some clones in this sample may be carry-over from other donors' samples.

The gene calls are TRBV28 and TRBJ2-3, with 8 nucleotides matching TRBD2. Germline-derived CDR1 and CDR2 are MDHEN and SYDVKM. The CDR3 is made up of 15 amino acids. Trimming removed 4 bases from V and 3 bases from J; junction bases left unmatched: 6. The CDR3 region has the DNA TGTGCCAGCAGTTCCCACGGGGGGGGTACAGATACGCAGTATTTT. Amino acids: CASSSHGGGTDTQYF.

The chain has TRBV7-8 and TRBJ1-3, with D possibly TRBD1 on 5 matching bases. The CDR3 extends over 13 amino acids. The V gene lost 1 base and the J gene lost 8 bases, with 9 bases spanning the gap. CDR1 is SGHVS and CDR2 is FQNEAQ in the germline V gene. The CDR3 spells CASSLGGEDTIYF. Here the CDR3 DNA reads TGTGCCAGCAGCTTAGGAGGGGAGGACACCATATATTTT.

The gene calls are TRBV19 and TRBJ1-2; TRBD1 matches 7 bases. The germline gives CDR1 LNHDA, CDR2 SQIVND (reference sequence). V was clipped by 5 bases and J by 3 bases; unmatched bases: 6. The CDR3 extends over 14 amino acids. The CDR3 protein is CASSVTGSHYGYTF. The CDR3 DNA reads as TGTGCCAGTAGTGTGACAGGGTCGCACTATGGCTACACCTTC.

V usage is TRBV28 and J usage is TRBJ2-5; TRBD2 agrees at 9 bases. V gave up 6 bases and J gave up 5 bases; unmatched junction bases: 7. CDR3 length: 14 residues. Germline CDR1 is MDHEN and CDR2 is SYDVKM. CDR3 in DNA: TGTGCCAGCAGCATAGCGGGAGATGGGGAGACCCAGTACTTC. Translating gives CASSIAGDGETQYF.

This CDR3 reads CASSLEVSNTEAFF. The DNA for the CDR3 is TGTGCCAGCAGCTTAGAGGTGTCGAACACTGAAGCTTTCTTT. This chain links TRBV7-9 with TRBJ1-1; D gene unclear. CDR3 length: 14 amino acids. CDR1 is SEHNR, CDR2 FQNEAQ, per germline (reference sequence). Trimming removed 1 base at V and 1 base at J, with 7 bases between.

The rearrangement joins TRBV7-9 to TRBJ2-3, with D maybe TRBD1 (6 bases). With 5 bases removed from V and 3 bases from J, the gap between germline ends came to 9 bases. This CDR3 region has 13 residues. CDR1 SEHNR and CDR2 FQNEAQ come from the germline V gene (reference sequence). The CDR3 sequence: CASSPGQTDTQYF. CDR3 in DNA: TGTGCCAGCAGCCCCGGACAGACAGATACGCAGTATTTT.

The J gene is TRBJ2-7, the V gene TRBV19; 9 nucleotides line up with TRBD1. After removal of 3 bases from V and 6 bases from J, the junction contained 9 bases not matched to a gene. Looked up from germline, CDR1 is LNHDA and CDR2 is SQIVND (reference sequence). The CDR3 is 15 amino acids. The CDR3 DNA sequence: TGTGCCAGTAGTATCGCTTCGGGACAGGGAATCGAGCAGTACTTC. Encoded protein: CASSIASGQGIEQYF. The full variable domain, completed using reference TRBV19 and TRBJ2-7, is DGGITQSPKYLFRKEGQNVTLSCEQNLNHDAMYWYRQDPGQGLRLIYYSQIVNDFQKGDIAEGYSVSREKKESFPLTVTSAQKNPTAFYLCASSIASGQGIEQYFGPGTRLTVT.

The chain carries TRBV10-1 and TRBJ2-1, with D unclear. The CDR3 is 8 amino acids. CDR1 is WNHNN and CDR2 is SYGVQD in the germline V gene (reference sequence). V lost 8 bases and J lost 14, with 7 bases in between. Here the CDR3 reads CASLRKFF. CDR3 DNA: TGCGCCAGCCTGAGGAAGTTCTTC.

About this clone: The sample contains more than one DNA sequence encoding this CDR3. CDR3 sequence: CAISRDRVNYGYTF. In nucleotides, the CDR3 is TGTGCCATCAGCCGGGACAGGGTGAACTATGGCTACACCTTC. The chain combines TRBV10-3 with TRBJ1-2; 9 bases map to TRBD1. The length of the CDR3 is 14 residues. J lost 2 bases, V lost 6 bases, and 4 bases had no gene match. The germline gives CDR1 ENHRY, CDR2 SYGVKD.

The V and J genes are TRBV30 and TRBJ2-1, with 8 bases fitting TRBD2. CDR1 is GTSNPN, CDR2 SVGIG, per germline (reference sequence). V gave up 2 bases and J gave up 10 bases; unmatched junction bases: 16. This CDR3 region has 16 residues. The CDR3 DNA reads TGTGCCTGGAGTTTCTCTAGGGTAGCGGCGGGGGGAGAGCAGTTCTTC. It is translated as CAWSFSRVAAGGEQFF.

This clone appeared a few times. The rearrangement joins TRBV15 to TRBJ2-6, with D hard to call. The CDR3 runs 14 residues. Germline CDR1 reads LNHNV; CDR2 reads YYDKDF (reference sequence). Trimming left V 1 base short and J 1 base short, with 2 bases between. The CDR3 here is CATSRGSGANVLTF. Here the CDR3 DNA reads TGTGCCACCAGCAGAGGGTCTGGGGCCAACGTCCTGACTTTC.

The chain combines TRBV18 with TRBJ2-2; 8 bases line up with TRBD2. Germline V gene data show CDR1 as KGHSH and CDR2 as LQKENI. CDR3 length: 17 amino acids. The V and J ends lost 1 base and 2 bases, in that order; junction bases with no gene match: 6. CDR3 amino acids: CASSPRGAGANTGELFF. In DNA, the CDR3 is TGTGCCAGCTCACCACGTGGAGCGGGAGCAAACACCGGGGAGCTGTTTTTT.

The chain employs TRBV7-3 and TRBJ2-5; TRBD2 is a possible D gene (7 bases). Between the trimmed V and J ends, which lost 5 bases and 5 bases, there was a span of 12 bases. CDR3 length: 13 amino acids. Germline values: CDR1 SGHTA, CDR2 FQGTGA. The CDR3 loop reads CASSRTRGETQYF. The CDR3 nucleotides read TGTGCCAGCAGCAGGACTAGGGGGGAGACCCAGTACTTC.

This clone was seen once. The V gene is TRBV10-3, the J gene TRBJ1-3; the match to TRBD1 covers 8 bases. Looked up from germline, CDR1 is ENHRY and CDR2 is SYGVKD. The CDR3 totals 15 residues. The trim removed 2 bases at V and 6 bases at J, leaving 6 bases unmatched. This CDR3 reads CAISEGRGLENTIYF. The CDR3 DNA follows: TGTGCCATCAGTGAGGGCAGGGGGCTGGAAAACACCATATATTTT.

This clone was seen only once. The chain recombines TRBV15 with TRBJ1-1; D perhaps matches TRBD1 (6 bases). Trimming removed 6 bases from V and 1 base from J, with 15 bases in between. CDR1 and CDR2 (germline): LNHNV, YYDKDF (reference sequence). The CDR3 runs to 15 residues. The CDR3 reads CATRAWPGENTEAFF. As DNA, the CDR3 is TGTGCCACCAGAGCCTGGCCAGGGGAGAACACTGAAGCTTTCTTT.

On this clone: This CDR3 is also generated by other DNA sequences in the sample. This chain uses TRBV6-5 with TRBJ1-5; 8 nucleotides line up with TRBD1. Germline V gene data show CDR1 as MNHEY and CDR2 as SVGAGI. J gave up 4 bases and V 6 bases, and 2 bases lay outside the gene matches. The CDR3 length is 13 residues. CDR3 nucleotide sequence: TGTGCCAGCAGACAGGGGGAGAATCAGCCCCAGCATTTT. Translation: CASRQGENQPQHF.

The rearrangement uses TRBV2 and TRBJ1-2; D is perhaps TRBD1 (6 bases). Between the trimmed V and J ends, which lost 2 bases and 6 bases, there was a span of 16 bases. The CDR3 extends over 15 amino acids. Germline V lookup: CDR1 SNHLY, CDR2 FYNNEI. Here the CDR3 DNA reads TGTGCCAGCAGTGAAAACCGGCCAAGGGGGGATGGCTACACCTTC. Its translation: CASSENRPRGDGYTF.

In DNA form, the CDR3 reads TGTGCCAGCAGCCAAGAGGGGGACAGGGCCAACGACGAGCAGTACTTC. It translates to CASSQEGDRANDEQYF. The chain recombines TRBV14 with TRBJ2-7; 9 nucleotides agree with TRBD1. Germline V gene data show CDR1 as SGHDN and CDR2 as FVKESK. With 0 bases clipped from V and 5 bases from J, the junction kept 8 bases outside the gene matches. The CDR3 has 16 residues.

J is TRBJ2-3 and V is TRBV19; TRBD1 might be the D (6 bases). Per the germline V gene, CDR1 is LNHDA and CDR2 is SQIVND (reference sequence). CDR3 length: 15 amino acids. V was trimmed by 0 bases and J by 4 bases, leaving 11 bases between them. CDR3 sequence: CASSIEHWGPDTQYF. The CDR3 DNA is TGTGCCAGTAGTATAGAACATTGGGGGCCAGATACGCAGTATTTT. Drawing the rest from reference TRBV19 and TRBJ2-3, the complete variable domain is DGGITQSPKYLFRKEGQNVTLSCEQNLNHDAMYWYRQDPGQGLRLIYYSQIVNDFQKGDIAEGYSVSREKKESFPLTVTSAQKNPTAFYLCASSIEHWGPDTQYFGPGTRLTVL.

This sequence joins TRBV9 and TRBJ2-3; D is ambiguous. The CDR3 loop spans 11 amino acids. Germline values: CDR1 SGDLS, CDR2 YYNGEE. Trimming cost V 4 bases and J 4 bases, with 4 bases left between them. The CDR3 protein is CASSRADTQYF. The CDR3 nucleotides are TGTGCCAGCAGCAGGGCAGATACGCAGTATTTT.

The chain combines TRBV1 with TRBJ2-5; the table's D call of TRBD2 was not tested on the DNA. TRBV1 is given as a pseudogene. CDR3 length: 19 amino acids. The CDR3 region has the DNA TGCACCAGCAGCCAAGGCCCCTGGGGGACTAGCGGTACCTGGGAGACCCAGTACTTC. It yields the protein CTSSQGPWGTSGTWETQYF.

Of note for this clone: Additional DNA sequences in this sample encode the identical CDR3. The chain joins TRBV28 to TRBJ1-2; D might be TRBD1 (6 bases). This CDR3 region has 13 residues. V lost 3 bases and J lost 4, with 9 bases in between. CDR1 is MDHEN, CDR2 SYDVKM, per germline. CDR3 protein: CASSFGQTYGYTF. Written as DNA, the CDR3 is TGTGCCAGCAGTTTCGGACAGACCTATGGCTACACCTTC.

This clone has a handful of counts. The chain is built from TRBV18 and TRBJ2-7; no definite D call. V was clipped by 3 bases and J by 7 bases, with 10 bases between them. The CDR3 has 12 amino acids. Germline V CDR1 and CDR2: KGHSH, LQKENI. CDR3 coding DNA: TGTGCCAGCTCACCCGTGGGTAGAGAGCAGTACTTC. This translates into CASSPVGREQYF.

V and J are TRBV28 and TRBJ1-3, with TRBD1 as a possible D gene (5 bases). Trimming pared 6 bases from V and 0 bases from J, leaving 12 bases between. The CDR3 sequence is 15 residues long. CDR1 and CDR2 (germline): MDHEN, SYDVKM. Here the CDR3 reads CASSQGAGSGNTIYF. CDR3 nucleotide sequence: TGTGCCAGCAGCCAAGGGGCAGGCTCTGGAAACACCATATATTTT.

The sample holds one count of this clone. J is TRBJ2-1 and V is TRBV5-1, with a weak D call TRBD2 (6 bases). The CDR3 runs 14 residues. Trimming left V 3 bases short and J 9 bases short, with 16 bases between. Germline V CDR1 and CDR2: SGHRS, YFSETQ. The DNA for the CDR3 is TGCGCCAGCAGCTCGGACTACCTGGGGGGTGAGCAGTTCTTC. This codes for CASSSDYLGGEQFF.

The V and J genes are TRBV5-5 and TRBJ1-5, with a weak D call TRBD1 (5 bases). Germline lookup yields CDR1 SGHKS and CDR2 YYEKEE (reference sequence). Trimming cost V 2 bases and J 3 bases, with 9 bases left between them. This CDR3 is built from 14 residues. The CDR3: CASSFFRDNQPQHF. The DNA of the CDR3 is TGTGCCAGCAGCTTCTTCAGGGACAATCAGCCCCAGCATTTT.

This clone was observed once. This chain joins TRBV2 and TRBJ1-4, with 7 bases identical to TRBD1. The CDR3 totals 15 residues. Trimming cost V 6 bases and J 6 bases; bases outside gene matches: 10. CDR1 is SNHLY, CDR2 FYNNEI, per germline. CDR3 loop: CASRRSQGIYEKLFF. CDR3 in DNA: TGTGCCAGCAGAAGGTCACAGGGGATATATGAAAAACTGTTTTTT. Full variable domain (missing parts from reference TRBV2 and TRBJ1-4): EPEVTQTPSHQVTQMGQEVILRCVPISNHLYFYWYRQILGQKVEFLVSFYNNEISEKSEIFDDQFSVERPDGSNFTLKIRSTKLEDSAMYFCASRRSQGIYEKLFFGSGTQLSVL.